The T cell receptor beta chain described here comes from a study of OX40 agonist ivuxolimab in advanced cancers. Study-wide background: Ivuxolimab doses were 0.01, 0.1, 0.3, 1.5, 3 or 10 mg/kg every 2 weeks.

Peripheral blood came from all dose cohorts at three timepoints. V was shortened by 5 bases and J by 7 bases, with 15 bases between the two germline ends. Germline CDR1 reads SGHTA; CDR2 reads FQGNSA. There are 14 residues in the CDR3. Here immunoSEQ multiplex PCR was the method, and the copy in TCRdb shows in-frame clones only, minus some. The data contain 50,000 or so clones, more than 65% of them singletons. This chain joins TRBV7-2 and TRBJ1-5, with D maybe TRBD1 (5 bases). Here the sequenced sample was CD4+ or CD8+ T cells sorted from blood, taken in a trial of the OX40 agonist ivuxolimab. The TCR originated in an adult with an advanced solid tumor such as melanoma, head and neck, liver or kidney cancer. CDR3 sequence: CASSGGFEGQPQHF. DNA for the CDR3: TGTGCCAGCAGCGGGGGGTTCGAGGGCCAGCCCCAGCATTTT.